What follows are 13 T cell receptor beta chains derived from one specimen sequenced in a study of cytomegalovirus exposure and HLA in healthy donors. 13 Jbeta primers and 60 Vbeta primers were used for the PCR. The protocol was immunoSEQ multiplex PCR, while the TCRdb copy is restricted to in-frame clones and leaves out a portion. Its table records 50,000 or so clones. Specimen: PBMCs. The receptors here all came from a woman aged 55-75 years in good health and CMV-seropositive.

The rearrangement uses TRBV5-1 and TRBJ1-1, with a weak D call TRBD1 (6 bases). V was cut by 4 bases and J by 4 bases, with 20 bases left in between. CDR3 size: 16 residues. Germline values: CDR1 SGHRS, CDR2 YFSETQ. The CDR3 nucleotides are TGCGCCAGCAGCGAGGTTTACCAGGGGTATGGCACTGAAGCTTTCTTT. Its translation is CASSEVYQGYGTEAFF.

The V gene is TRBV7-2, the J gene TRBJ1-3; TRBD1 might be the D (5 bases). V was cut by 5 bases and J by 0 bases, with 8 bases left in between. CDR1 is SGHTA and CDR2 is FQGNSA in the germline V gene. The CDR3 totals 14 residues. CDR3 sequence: CASSPGGSGNTIYF. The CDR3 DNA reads TGTGCCAGCAGCCCGGGGGGCTCTGGAAACACCATATATTTT.

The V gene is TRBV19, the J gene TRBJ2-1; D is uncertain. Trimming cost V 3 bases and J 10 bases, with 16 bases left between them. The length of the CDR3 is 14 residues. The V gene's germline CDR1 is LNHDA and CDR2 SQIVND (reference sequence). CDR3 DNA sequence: TGTGCCAGTAGTATCACCCTCCCAGCGTGGGAGCAGTTCTTC. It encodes CASSITLPAWEQFF.

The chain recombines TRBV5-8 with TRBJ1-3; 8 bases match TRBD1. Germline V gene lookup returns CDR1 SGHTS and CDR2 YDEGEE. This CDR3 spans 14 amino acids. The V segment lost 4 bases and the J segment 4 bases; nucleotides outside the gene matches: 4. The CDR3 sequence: CASSTGQEGNTIYF. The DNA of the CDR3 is TGTGCCAGCAGCACGGGACAGGAAGGAAACACCATATATTTT. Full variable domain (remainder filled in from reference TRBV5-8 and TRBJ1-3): EAGVTQSPTHLIKTRGQQATLRCSPISGHTSVYWYQQALGLGLQFLLWYDEGEERNRGNFPPRFSGRQFPNYSSELNVNALELEDSALYLCASSTGQEGNTIYFGEGSWLTVV.

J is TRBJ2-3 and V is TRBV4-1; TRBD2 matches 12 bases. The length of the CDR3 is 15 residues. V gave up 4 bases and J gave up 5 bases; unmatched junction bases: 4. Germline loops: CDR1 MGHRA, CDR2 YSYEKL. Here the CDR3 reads CASSRLAGGLDTQYF. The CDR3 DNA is TGCGCCAGCAGCCGGCTAGCGGGGGGGTTAGATACGCAGTATTTT.

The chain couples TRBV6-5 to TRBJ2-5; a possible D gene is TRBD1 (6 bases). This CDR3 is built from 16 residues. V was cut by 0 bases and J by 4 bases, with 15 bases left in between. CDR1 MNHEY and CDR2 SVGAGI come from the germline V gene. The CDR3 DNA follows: TGTGCCAGCAGTTACTCCCCTACAGGGCTCCTAGAGACCCAGTACTTC. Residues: CASSYSPTGLLETQYF.

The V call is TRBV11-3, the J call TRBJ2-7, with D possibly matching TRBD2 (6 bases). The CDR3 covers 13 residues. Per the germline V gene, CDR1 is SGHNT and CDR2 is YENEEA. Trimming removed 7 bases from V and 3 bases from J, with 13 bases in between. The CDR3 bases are TGTGCCAGCACCCCCCCCGGGAGCTACGAGCAGTACTTC. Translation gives CASTPPGSYEQYF. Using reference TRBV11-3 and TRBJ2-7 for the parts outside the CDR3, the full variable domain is EAGVVQSPRYKIIEKKQPVAFWCNPISGHNTLYWYLQNLGQGPELLIRYENEEAVDDSQLPKDRFSAERLKGVDSTLKIQPAELGDSAVYLCASTPPGSYEQYFGPGTRLTVT.

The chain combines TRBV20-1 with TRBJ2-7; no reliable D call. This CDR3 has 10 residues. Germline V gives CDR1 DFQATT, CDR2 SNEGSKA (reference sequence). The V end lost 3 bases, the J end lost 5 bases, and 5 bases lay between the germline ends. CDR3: CSASHNEQYF. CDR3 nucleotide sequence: TGCAGTGCTAGCCACAACGAGCAGTACTTC.

As DNA, the CDR3 is TGCGCCAGCAGCCTTAGGACAGGGGCAGAGACCCAGTACTTC. Amino acid sequence: CASSLRTGAETQYF. The chain has TRBV5-1 and TRBJ2-5; TRBD1 agrees at 9 bases. V shed 4 bases and J 4 bases; nucleotides not matched to a gene: 5. The CDR3 sequence is 14 residues long. The germline CDR1 and CDR2 sequences are SGHRS and YFSETQ.

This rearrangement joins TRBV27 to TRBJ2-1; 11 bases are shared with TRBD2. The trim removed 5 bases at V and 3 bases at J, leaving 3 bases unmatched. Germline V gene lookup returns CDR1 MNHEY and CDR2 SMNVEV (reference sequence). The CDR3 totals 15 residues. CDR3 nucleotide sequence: TGTGCCAGCAGTCACGGGACTAGCGGCTACAATGAGCAGTTCTTC. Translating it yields CASSHGTSGYNEQFF.

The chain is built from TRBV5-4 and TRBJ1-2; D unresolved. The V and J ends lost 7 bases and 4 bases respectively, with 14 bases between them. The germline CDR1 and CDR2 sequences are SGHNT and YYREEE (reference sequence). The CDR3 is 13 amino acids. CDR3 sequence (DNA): TGTGCCAGCCGACTGGTCGGTACCTATGGCTACACCTTC. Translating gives CASRLVGTYGYTF.

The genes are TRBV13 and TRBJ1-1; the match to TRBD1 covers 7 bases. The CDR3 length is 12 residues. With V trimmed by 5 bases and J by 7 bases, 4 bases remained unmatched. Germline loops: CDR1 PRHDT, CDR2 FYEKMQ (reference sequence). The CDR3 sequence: CASSRTGFEAFF. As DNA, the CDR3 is TGTGCCAGCAGCCGGACAGGTTTTGAAGCTTTCTTT.

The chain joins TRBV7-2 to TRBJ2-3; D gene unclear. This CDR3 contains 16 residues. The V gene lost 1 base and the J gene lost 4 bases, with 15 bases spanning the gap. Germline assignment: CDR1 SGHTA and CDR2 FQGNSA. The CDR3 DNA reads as TGTGCCAGCAGCTTAGTGGGCGTTCAAAATTCAGATACGCAGTATTTT. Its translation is CASSLVGVQNSDTQYF.